The 21 T cell receptor beta chains presented below share a single source sample, sequenced in a study of CD8+CD57+ T cells in acquired aplastic anemia. Genomic DNA served as template for TCR beta VDJ and CDR3 profiling. TCRdb called the reads again in MiXCR, with one record for every CDR3 protein. This sample has about 160,000 distinct CDR3 sequences, with roughly 50% found just once. Patients included in sequencing had previously demonstrated CD8+CD57+ cell expansion by flow cytometry. Material: sorted CD4+, CD8+, or CD8+CD57+ T cells (not recorded which) from PBMCs. The origin of the receptors is a human donor with aplastic anemia.

The V call is TRBV5-1, the J call TRBJ2-2, with 11 bases fitting TRBD2. Germline-derived CDR1 and CDR2 are SGHRS and YFSETQ. The CDR3 totals 16 residues. V shed 0 bases, J shed 4 bases, and the junction held 2 bases outside the gene matches. The DNA for the CDR3 is TGCGCCAGCAGCTTGGGGCTAGCGGGGGGCACCGGGGAGCTGTTTTTT. It is translated as CASSLGLAGGTGELFF.

The chain joins TRBV25-1 to TRBJ2-1; 11 nucleotides agree with TRBD2. The CDR3 sequence is 17 residues long. V shed 4 bases, J shed 2 bases, and the junction held 7 bases outside the gene matches. Germline V gene sequence: CDR1 MGHDK, CDR2 SYGVNS. DNA for the CDR3: TGTGCCAGCAGTGCTAGCAGACTAGCGGGAACCTACAATGAGCAGTTCTTC. Its translation: CASSASRLAGTYNEQFF.

The chain couples TRBV11-2 to TRBJ2-1; D gene unclear. Trimming removed 4 bases from V and 7 bases from J, with 14 bases in between. The CDR3 length is 14 residues. CDR1 and CDR2 from the germline V gene are SGHAT and FQNNGV. The CDR3: CASSSLDRRNEQFF. CDR3 bases: TGTGCCAGCAGCTCTTTGGACCGTCGGAATGAGCAGTTCTTC.

The chain is built from TRBV29-1 and TRBJ2-1; no clear D. This CDR3 comprises 14 residues. Trimming removed 4 bases at V and 0 bases at J, with 10 bases between. Germline values: CDR1 SQVTM, CDR2 ANQGSEA. DNA of the CDR3: TGCAGCGTTGGATCCCGGAGCTCCTACAATGAGCAGTTCTTC. This sequence encodes CSVGSRSSYNEQFF.

This clonotype was picked up many times. This chain connects TRBV5-5 to TRBJ2-3; D is perhaps TRBD1 (6 bases). The CDR3 totals 17 residues. V was trimmed by 4 bases and J by 1 base, leaving 19 bases between them. From germline, CDR1 is SGHKS and CDR2 YYEKEE (reference sequence). DNA of the CDR3: TGTGCCAGCAGCAAACCGGGGACACAATCCCGCACAGATACGCAGTATTTT. It yields the protein CASSKPGTQSRTDTQYF.

This clonotype was seen ten or more times. The V and J genes are TRBV4-1 and TRBJ1-4; TRBD1 matches 8 bases. Trimming at V came to 4 bases and at J to 7 bases, leaving 2 bases not matched to a gene. Germline loops: CDR1 MGHRA, CDR2 YSYEKL. CDR3 length: 13 amino acids. CDR3 in DNA: TGCGCCAGCAGCCTGGACAGGGCTGAAAAACTGTTTTTT. Translating it yields CASSLDRAEKLFF.

The CDR3 DNA follows: TGCGCCAGCAGTGAGTCGGGGGCCGGACAGGGGGTCGGCTACACCTTC. Encoded protein: CASSESGAGQGVGYTF. The chain couples TRBV10-1 to TRBJ1-2; 10 bases align to TRBD1. Germline-derived CDR1 and CDR2 are WNHNN and SYGVQD (reference sequence). CDR3 length: 16 amino acids. Trimming cost V 0 bases and J 8 bases; bases outside gene matches: 9.

V usage is TRBV7-8 and J usage is TRBJ2-7; 11 nucleotides agree with TRBD2. Trimming cost V 1 base and J 4 bases; bases outside gene matches: 3. Germline loops: CDR1 SGHVS, CDR2 FQNEAQ. The CDR3 totals 15 residues. CDR3 sequence: CASSLVSGGDYEQYV. CDR3 in DNA: TGTGCCAGCAGCTTAGTTAGCGGGGGGGATTACGAGCAGTACGTC.

On this clonotype itself: Just one base apart from a much larger clone, this may be a read error. The chain has TRBV20-1 and TRBJ2-3; 11 nucleotides agree with TRBD2. The CDR3 runs 18 residues. J was trimmed by 5 bases and V by 2 bases; bases with no gene match: 15. Germline V lookup: CDR1 DFQATT, CDR2 SNEGSKA (reference sequence). CDR3 in DNA: TGCAGTGCTAGACGACCTAGCGGGGGGCCACCCTCGGGAGATACGCAGTATTTT. It yields the protein CSARRPSGGPPSGDTQYF.

V usage is TRBV20-1 and J usage is TRBJ1-1; 8 nucleotides line up with TRBD1. Germline CDR1 is DFQATT and CDR2 is SNEGSKA (reference sequence). This CDR3 is built from 16 residues. The J segment lost 4 bases and the V segment lost 2 bases, leaving 12 bases of the junction unmatched. The CDR3 DNA reads TGCAGTGCTAGACCTACGGACAGGGTTGATGGCACTGAAGCTTTCTTT. Translation: CSARPTDRVDGTEAFF.

The gene calls are TRBV29-1 and TRBJ1-2; D is possibly TRBD1 (6 bases). The CDR3 has 12 amino acids. V was clipped by 6 bases and J by 7 bases, with 15 bases between them. The V gene's germline CDR1 is SQVTM and CDR2 ANQGSEA. Here the CDR3 DNA reads TGCAGCGTAGGGGGAGGAGGAGGTGGCTACACCTTC. It specifies CSVGGGGGGYTF.

This clonotype came up many times. The chain carries TRBV5-1 and TRBJ2-5; no firm D call. V was cut by 0 bases and J by 4 bases, with 7 bases left in between. In germline, CDR1 is SGHRS, CDR2 YFSETQ. This CDR3 is 13 amino acids long. For the CDR3, the DNA is TGCGCCAGCAGCTTGGGAACCAGAGAGACCCAGTACTTC. Protein: CASSLGTRETQYF.

This clonotype was counted between two and nine times. The chain has TRBV19 and TRBJ2-3, with TRBD2 as a possible D gene (5 bases). The CDR3 runs 13 residues. V lost 11 bases, J lost 2 bases, and 14 bases lay in between. The germline V gene has CDR1 LNHDA and CDR2 SQIVND (reference sequence). The CDR3 coding sequence is TGTGCCTGGAGCCCCGGGGTCACAGATACGCAGTATTTT. The encoded protein is CAWSPGVTDTQYF.

V usage is TRBV29-1 and J usage is TRBJ1-5, with 9 bases matching TRBD1. Germline V lookup: CDR1 SQVTM, CDR2 ANQGSEA. V shed 4 bases and J 5 bases; nucleotides not matched to a gene: 3. The CDR3 has 13 amino acids. In nucleotides, the CDR3 is TGCAGCGTTGGGGACAGGGTCGATCAGCCCCAGCATTTT. Residues: CSVGDRVDQPQHF.

Note on this clonotype: A read error may be the cause here, since a much bigger clone is one base away. This chain joins TRBV3-1 and TRBJ1-6; the match to TRBD1 covers 10 bases. Trimming took 4 bases from V and 11 from J; bases not matched to a gene: 8. Germline V gene data show CDR1 as LGHDT and CDR2 as YNNKEL (reference sequence). The CDR3 consists of 15 residues. The DNA of the CDR3 is TGTGCCAGCAGCCGAGAGGGACAGGGGAATCCACCCCTCCACTTT. This encodes CASSREGQGNPPLHF.

In this sample, this clonotype turned up a few times. A single base separates this from a much larger clone, so it may be a read error. This chain links TRBV12-3 or TRBV12-4 with TRBJ1-5; unclear D gene. The CDR3 loop spans 15 amino acids. DNA of the CDR3: TGTGCCAGCAGTTACTTCACCCTTAGCAATCGGCCCCAGCATTTT. It yields the protein CASSYFTLSNRPQHF.

The chain is built from TRBV19 and TRBJ1-4; weak D call: TRBD1 (5 bases). In germline, CDR1 is LNHDA, CDR2 SQIVND (reference sequence). Trimming took 7 bases from V and 5 from J, leaving 11 bases between them. CDR3 length: 13 amino acids. The CDR3 spells CASKRDGNEKLFF. The CDR3 DNA sequence: TGTGCCAGTAAGCGGGACGGGAATGAAAAACTGTTTTTT.

This clonotype was counted between two and nine times. This rearrangement joins TRBV7-6 to TRBJ2-2; D is unclear. From germline, CDR1 is SGHVS and CDR2 FNYEAQ. This CDR3 contains 11 residues. Trimming removed 2 bases from V and 8 bases from J, with 3 bases in between. CDR3 sequence: CASSLTGELFF. The CDR3 region has the DNA TGTGCCAGCAGCTTAACAGGGGAGCTGTTTTTT.

The sample holds many counts of this clonotype. The chain is built from TRBV20-1 and TRBJ2-7; possibly TRBD2 for D (6 bases). There are 15 residues in the CDR3. The V and J ends lost 6 bases and 5 bases respectively, with 23 bases between them. Per the germline V gene, CDR1 is DFQATT and CDR2 is SNEGSKA (reference sequence). The CDR3 DNA follows: TGCAGTGCCTTACCGCCCGGTGGGGGGTTCAACGAGCAGTACTTC. This encodes CSALPPGGGFNEQYF.

The gene calls are TRBV7-9 and TRBJ2-7; TRBD1 is a possible D gene (6 bases). The germline V gene has CDR1 SEHNR and CDR2 FQNEAQ (reference sequence). Trimming took off 1 base at V and 3 bases at J, with 22 bases between the two ends. The CDR3 sequence is 18 residues long. Written as DNA, the CDR3 is TGTGCCAGCAGCTTAGGGGTGGCGTCGTTCTGGACAGTCTACGAGCAGTACTTC. This gives the protein CASSLGVASFWTVYEQYF.

This clonotype appeared a single time. This rearrangement joins TRBV10-3 to TRBJ1-5, with unresolved D. This CDR3 spans 13 amino acids. CDR1 ENHRY and CDR2 SYGVKD come from the germline V gene. Trimming stripped 3 bases from V and 7 bases from J, with 10 bases between. DNA of the CDR3: TGTGCCATCAGTGATGGTTCCTCCCAGCCCCAGCATTTT. Residues: CAISDGSSQPQHF.